These T cell receptor beta chains were read from a single sample in a study of shared clonotypes between healthy human individuals. The protocol was immunoSEQ multiplex PCR, while the TCRdb copy is restricted to in-frame clones and leaves out a portion. This table has 400,000 or so clones, about 97% appearing once. Sequenced sample: memory CD8+ T cells sorted from blood. The source of these receptors is a young man in good health. The CDR3 runs from the conserved cysteine through the conserved F or W. The D gene is left open where the match is weak. Size is omitted from some rows. Given values are once, few, many or a class for expanded clones.

D | J | size | V | DNA | CDR3
- | TRBJ2-7 | - | TRBV19 | TGTGCCAGTAGTATAGGACAGTCCTACGAGCAGTACTTC | CASSIGQSYEQYF
- | TRBJ1-2 | - | TRBV27 | TGTGCCAGCAGCCAGGACGGGTACTATGGCTACACCTTC | CASSQDGYYGYTF
TRBD1 | TRBJ1-2 | - | TRBV6-1 | TGTGCCACCCAGGGGGGGCTTACCTTCCATGGCTACACCTTC | CATQGGLTFHGYTF
- | TRBJ2-7 | once | TRBV28 | TGTGCCAGCAGTTTATATTGGGTGACTAGTTCGTACGAGCAGTACTTC | CASSLYWVTSSYEQYF
- | TRBJ1-2 | once | TRBV10-3 | TGTGCCATCAGTTGGGGGGCCCCTAACTATGGCTACACCTTC | CAISWGAPNYGYTF
- | TRBJ2-5 | - | TRBV4-1 | TGCGCCAGCAGCGCCTCGATGGGGACCCAGTACTTC | CASSASMGTQYF
- | TRBJ2-4 | once | TRBV19 | TGTGCCAGTAGCGATCCGTATAAAGCCAAAAACATTCAGTACTTC | CASSDPYKAKNIQYF
- | TRBJ2-7 | - | TRBV30 | TGTGCCTGGGGATGGTACGAGCAGTACTTC | CAWGWYEQYF
- | TRBJ1-6 | - | TRBV6-5 | TGTGCCAGCAGTTACGGGGTGGATTCACCCCTCCACTTT | CASSYGVDSPLHF
TRBD1 | TRBJ1-3 | - | TRBV6-6 | TGTGCCAGCAGTTACTCTACAGGGGGAAGTGGAAACACCATATATTTT | CASSYSTGGSGNTIYF
- | TRBJ2-3 | - | TRBV7-9 | TGTGCCAGCAGCTTAGTCGGGAGCTGGGATACGCAGTATTTT | CASSLVGSWDTQYF
TRBD2 | TRBJ2-1 | - | TRBV19 | TGTGCCAGTAGTGCTAGCGGGAGGGCCTATAGCTCCTACAATGAGCAGTTCTTC | CASSASGRAYSSYNEQFF
- | TRBJ2-7 | - | TRBV14 | TGTGCCAGCAGCCTTATTCTGGGCCACGAGCAGTACTTC | CASSLILGHEQYF
- | TRBJ2-7 | - | TRBV21-1 | TGTGCCAGCAGCAGCGGTAGCGGGAGAAGGAGGTTCTACGAGCAGTACTTC | CASSSGSGRRRFYEQYF
TRBD2 | TRBJ2-1 | - | TRBV7-6 | TGTGCCAGCAGCTTAACCTTGGGCGGGAGGGCCTACAATGAGCAGTTCTTC | CASSLTLGGRAYNEQFF
TRBD1 | TRBJ1-1 | - | TRBV19 | TGTGCCAGTACCATGAGGACAGGGGTGGAAGCTTTCTTT | CASTMRTGVEAFF
TRBD2 | TRBJ2-7 | - | TRBV30 | TGTGCCTGGTCCGGACTAGCCTACGAGCAGTACTTC | CAWSGLAYEQYF
- | TRBJ2-7 | - | TRBV29-1 | TGCAGCGTTGAAGGCGAAACCTACGAGCAGTACTTC | CSVEGETYEQYF
TRBD2 | TRBJ2-2 | once | TRBV6-5 | TGTGCCAGCAGTTGGGGGACTAGCGGGATCTGGGGGGAGCTGTTTTTT | CASSWGTSGIWGELFF
TRBD2 | TRBJ2-7 | - | TRBV10-1 | TGCGCCAGCATCAAGTCGGGACTAGCGGCCTACGAGCAGTACTTC | CASIKSGLAAYEQYF
TRBD2 | TRBJ2-1 | - | TRBV7-3 | TGTGCCAGCAGCTTTACAGGGTTAACTAGCGGGAGGGCCGCAACTGAGCAGTTCTTC | CASSFTGLTSGRAATEQFF
- | TRBJ2-7 | - | TRBV28 | TGTGCCAGCAGGGTCCGCCCGGTCTCCTACGAGCAGTACTTC | CASRVRPVSYEQYF
TRBD1 | TRBJ1-1 | once | TRBV7-4 | TGTGCCAGCAGCTTGGGACAGGAAGCTTTCTTT | CASSLGQEAFF
- | TRBJ2-1 | - | TRBV10-3 | TGTGCCATCAGTAAAACAACAGGGGGGGACGGGAACAATGAGCAGTTCTTC | CAISKTTGGDGNNEQFF
- | TRBJ2-4 | once | TRBV18 | TGTGCCAGCTCACCACCGGTCAGAATCCTAGCCAAAAACATTCAGTACTTC | CASSPPVRILAKNIQYF
TRBD2 | TRBJ2-7 | - | TRBV5-8 | TGTGCCAGCAGTCTGACCGGGACTAGCGTCTACGAGCAGTACTTC | CASSLTGTSVYEQYF
- | TRBJ1-5 | - | TRBV19 | TGTGCCAGTATGCGGGTGGGGGGCAATCAGCCCCAGCATTTT | CASMRVGGNQPQHF